This T cell receptor beta chain was obtained from a study of Graves' ophthalmopathy and Graves' hyperthyroidism. Study-level background: Hyperthyroidism was considered stable when no ophthalmopathy appeared within 18 months of follow-up. General study findings and limits: This model predicted ophthalmopathy progression (sensitivity 70% to 71%, specificity 72% to 85%).

The table lists this clonotype with a few counts. Antigen unknown. Aged 18 to 65, hyperthyroidism patients had new diagnoses of under 2 months' duration. Pregnancy or lactation, uncontrolled infections and other autoimmune diseases were grounds for excluding patients. Amplifying from RNA transcripts, the study obtained TCR beta CDR3 regions. RT-PCR was first run with HTBI primers, then multiplex PCR in a second round. TCRdb re-called the multiplex PCR reads with MiXCR, one entry per CDR3 protein. The data show around 1.1 million distinct CDR3 sequences, 35% to 45% seen once. The V gene end was trimmed by 6 bases and the J gene end by 5 bases; junction bases not matched to a gene: 7. The V gene's germline CDR1 is ENHRY and CDR2 SYGVKD. This CDR3 contains 14 residues.

The sequence came from an adult man with Graves' hyperthyroidism. The chain is built from TRBV10-3 and TRBJ2-7; 10 nucleotides line up with TRBD1. Sequenced sample: peripheral blood or thyroid tissue (not recorded which). CDR3 region: CAIRRGTGDDEQYF. CDR3 nucleotide sequence: TGTGCCATCAGGCGGGGGACAGGGGACGACGAGCAGTACTTC.